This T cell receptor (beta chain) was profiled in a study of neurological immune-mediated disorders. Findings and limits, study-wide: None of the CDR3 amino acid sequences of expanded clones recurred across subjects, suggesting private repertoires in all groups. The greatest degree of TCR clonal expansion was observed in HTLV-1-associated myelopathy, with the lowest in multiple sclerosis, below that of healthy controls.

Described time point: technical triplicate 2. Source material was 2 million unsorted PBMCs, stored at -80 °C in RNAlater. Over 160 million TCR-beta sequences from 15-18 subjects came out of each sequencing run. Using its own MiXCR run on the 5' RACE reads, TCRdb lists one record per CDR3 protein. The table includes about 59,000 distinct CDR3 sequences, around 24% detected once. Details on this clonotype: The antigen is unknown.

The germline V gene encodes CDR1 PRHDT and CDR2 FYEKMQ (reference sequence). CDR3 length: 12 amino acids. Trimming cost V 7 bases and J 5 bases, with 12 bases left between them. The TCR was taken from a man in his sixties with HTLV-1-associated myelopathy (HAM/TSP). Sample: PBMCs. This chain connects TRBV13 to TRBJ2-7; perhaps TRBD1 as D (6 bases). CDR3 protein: CASISTGHEQYF. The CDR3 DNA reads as TGTGCCAGCATCTCCACAGGGCACGAGCAGTACTTC.